Below, one TCR beta chain is given with its context. Its antigen remains unknown. This record comes from a study of cytomegalovirus exposure and HLA in healthy donors. Study-wide results and limits: An analysis was carried out at a later point. It showed that HLA-associated TCR beta chains were more clonally expanded than equally common non-associated chains. With DRB1 most and HLA-C fewest, TCR association rates differed between HLA loci in a later analysis.

Use of 60 Vbeta and 13 Jbeta primers characterized the PCR. Here immunoSEQ multiplex PCR was the method, and the copy in TCRdb shows in-frame clones only, minus some. The sample shows roughly 160,000 clones, roughly three quarters of them seen only once. Donors had nominal health at sampling but likely had unrecorded immune exposures. The germline V gene encodes CDR1 SQVTM and CDR2 ANQGSEA. The CDR3 has 16 residues. V lost 6 bases, J lost 0 bases, and 21 bases lay in between. The chain recombines TRBV29-1 with TRBJ2-7; no reliable D call. Sample: PBMCs. The TCR comes from a man aged 55 to 70 in good health and CMV-seronegative. The CDR3 DNA reads as TGCAGCGTCTCTGTGTCTTGGGCGATTTCCTCCTACGAGCAGTACTTC. It yields the protein CSVSVSWAISSYEQYF.